The 4 T cell receptor beta chains reported below all come from one sample, sequenced in a study of T-cell memory formation after mild COVID-19. MiXCR, run by TCRdb on the 5' RACE reads, gives a single entry per CDR3 protein. The sample lists hundreds of thousands of distinct CDR3 sequences; around 21% were seen once. Sequencing was done on a sample of PBMCs or a T cell subset sorted from them (not recorded which). These receptors came from an adult woman who had mild COVID-19 (a few samples of this study predate the infection). Cell type and time point are not known.

This clonotype was observed a single time. The rearrangement uses TRBV30 and TRBJ1-1; D gene uncertain. Germline lookup yields CDR1 GTSNPN and CDR2 SVGIG (reference sequence). This CDR3 spans 10 amino acids. V lost 2 bases and J 8 bases, leaving 6 bases between the germline ends. The CDR3 DNA follows: TGTGCCTGGAGTCGTCTCGAAGCTTTCTTT. Its translation: CAWSRLEAFF.

This clonotype was detected only a few times. The junction departs from the called germline gene at one end, perhaps through a read error. The rearrangement uses TRBV6-5 and TRBJ2-1; weak D call: TRBD2 (5 bases). Germline V CDR1 and CDR2: MNHEY, SVGAGI. The CDR3 spans 12 residues. The DNA for the CDR3 is TGTGCCAGCAGTCATTCAGAGGGAGAGGAGGTCTTC. It translates to CASSHSEGEEVF.

There are a few counts of this clonotype. The chain uses TRBV6-2 or TRBV6-3 and TRBJ1-1, with unresolved D. Trimming removed 3 bases from V and 1 base from J, with 12 bases in between. This CDR3 is built from 15 residues. Per the germline V gene, CDR1 is MNHEY and CDR2 is SVGEGT. The CDR3 protein is CASSYGQWRNTEAFF. In DNA form, the CDR3 reads TGTGCCAGCAGTTATGGGCAATGGCGGAACACTGAAGCTTTCTTT.

This clonotype occurred once. This rearrangement joins TRBV19 to TRBJ2-1; D uncertain. The CDR3 spans 14 residues. Looked up from germline, CDR1 is LNHDA and CDR2 is SQIVND (reference sequence). The germline V and J ends were trimmed by 4 bases and 8 bases, with 15 bases remaining between them. In DNA, the CDR3 is TGTGCCAGTAGTAGATGGGGATCAAGGGATGAGCAGTTCTTC. Protein product: CASSRWGSRDEQFF.